These T cell receptor beta chains were read from a single sample in a study of cytomegalovirus exposure and HLA in healthy donors. Repertoires were generated with immunoSEQ multiplex PCR, while TCRdb's copy carries only in-frame clones and drops some. The table includes some 110,000 clones, approximately 78% detected once. Source material: PBMCs. Receptors were obtained from a young man in good health and CMV-seropositive. The CDR3 runs from the conserved cysteine through the conserved F or W. Each record gives: clone size, V gene, D gene, J gene, CDR3 protein, CDR3 DNA. The D gene is left open where the match is weak. Clone size is given for some rows only: seen once, a few or many times, or a class if the clone is expanded.

>-|TRBV5-1|-|TRBJ2-5
CASRNLEAKETQYF
TGCGCCAGCAGAAACCTCGAAGCCAAAGAGACCCAGTACTTC
>-|TRBV5-1|TRBD1|TRBJ1-4
CASSSGGQSFEKLFF
TGCGCCAGCAGCTCTGGGGGACAGTCCTTTGAAAAACTGTTTTTT
>-|TRBV5-1|TRBD2|TRBJ2-2
CASSLESRGSTGELFF
TGCGCCAGCAGCTTGGAGTCGCGGGGGAGCACCGGGGAGCTGTTTTTT
>once|TRBV5-5|TRBD1|TRBJ1-2
CASSLPGQRARGSDYTF
TGTGCCAGCAGCTTGCCGGGACAGAGAGCCCGTGGATCGGACTACACCTTC
>once|TRBV19|TRBD2|TRBJ2-3
CASNLGLAGVGTQYF
TGTGCCAGTAACCTTGGACTAGCGGGAGTGGGTACGCAGTATTTT
>-|TRBV10-2|TRBD1|TRBJ1-2
CASSGDRANYGYTF
TGCGCCAGCAGTGGGGACAGAGCTAACTATGGCTACACCTTC
>-|TRBV5-6|-|TRBJ2-1
CASSLSVVRQRDNEQFF
TGTGCCAGCAGCTTGTCGGTAGTTAGACAGAGAGACAATGAGCAGTTCTTC
>-|TRBV19|-|TRBJ1-5
CASSEFAWSGNQPQHF
TGTGCCAGTAGTGAGTTCGCGTGGTCCGGCAATCAGCCCCAGCATTTT
>-|TRBV6-1|-|TRBJ1-5
CASSERFRQPQHF
TGTGCCAGCAGTGAACGGTTTCGTCAGCCCCAGCATTTT
>once|TRBV27|TRBD1|TRBJ2-3
CASHRDRGGPGTDTQYF
TGTGCCAGCCACCGGGACAGGGGGGGCCCTGGCACAGATACGCAGTATTTT
>-|TRBV5-1|TRBD2|TRBJ2-3
CASSSRSGRASTDTQYF
TGCGCCAGCAGCTCGCGTAGCGGGAGGGCCAGCACAGATACGCAGTATTTT
>-|TRBV5-1|TRBD1|TRBJ2-7
CASSLGQGISYEQYF
TGCGCCAGCAGCTTGGGACAGGGGATCTCCTACGAGCAGTACTTC